The rows below give T cell receptor beta chains drawn from one sample of a study of tumor and adjacent non-tumor tissue in lung cancer. TCRdb passed the multiplex PCR reads through MiXCR, listing each CDR3 protein once. The data show tens of thousands of distinct CDR3 sequences, with about 55% seen just once and roughly a third held by the top ten. The sequenced sample was distant non-tumor lung tissue. The source is a man between 70 and 80 years old with non-small cell lung cancer. Each CDR3 is given without its conserved first and last residue. Each record gives: J gene, V gene, CDR3 protein.

j_call: TRBJ2-2
v_call: TRBV5-1
cdr3_aa: ASTPQGGSTGELF

j_call: TRBJ2-3
v_call: TRBV5-4
cdr3_aa: ASSLGARGPADTQY

j_call: TRBJ2-3
v_call: TRBV20-1
cdr3_aa: SARGGGYTDTQY

j_call: TRBJ2-1
v_call: TRBV11-2
cdr3_aa: TSSLTRRVGGQDNEQF

j_call: TRBJ1-1
v_call: TRBV7-9
cdr3_aa: ASSLQGQGLTEAF

j_call: TRBJ2-2
v_call: TRBV9
cdr3_aa: ASSVDPAAGELF

j_call: TRBJ2-1
v_call: TRBV11-2
cdr3_aa: ASSLGGTGGVDEQF

j_call: TRBJ2-7
v_call: TRBV5-1
cdr3_aa: ASSSGPRESYEQY

j_call: TRBJ2-3
v_call: TRBV6-5
cdr3_aa: ASRQGALFTDTHY

j_call: TRBJ2-2
v_call: TRBV6-1
cdr3_aa: VSCDSQDSDTGELF